The 4 T cell receptor beta chains reported below all come from one sample, sequenced in a study of lymphopenia after photon versus proton radiotherapy. TCRdb's table, derived via immunoSEQ multiplex PCR, lists solely in-frame clones and lacks some. The data hold about 26,000 clones, with 90% observed a single time. This specimen was peripheral blood, taken from a patient treated with photon-based radiotherapy. The receptors originated from a woman in her 50s with cholangiocarcinoma.

This sequence joins TRBV12-5 and TRBJ2-1; 11 bases fit TRBD1. The germline gives CDR1 LGHNT, CDR2 FRNRAP. The CDR3 length is 14 residues. J lost 3 bases, V lost 6 bases, and 1 base had no gene match. DNA of the CDR3: TGTGCTAGTGGGGGGACAGGGGGCTACAATGAGCAGTTCTTC. It encodes CASGGTGGYNEQFF.

The genes are TRBV4-3 and TRBJ1-2, with TRBD1 identical over 7 bases. The ends lost 0 bases at V and 8 bases at J; junction bases unmatched: 6. The CDR3 runs to 14 residues. CDR1 and CDR2 from the germline V gene are LGHNA and YSLEER. The CDR3 protein is CASSQEEGAHGYTF. The DNA for the CDR3 is TGCGCCAGCAGCCAAGAGGAGGGGGCCCACGGCTACACCTTC.

The chain carries TRBV5-4 and TRBJ2-6; 7 bases are shared with TRBD1. The germline V gene encodes CDR1 SGHNT and CDR2 YYREEE (reference sequence). V shed 6 bases, J shed 4 bases, and the junction held 7 bases outside the gene matches. This CDR3 is built from 15 residues. The CDR3 here is CASTPTGQGANVLTF. In DNA, the CDR3 is TGTGCCAGCACCCCGACAGGGCAGGGGGCCAACGTCCTGACTTTC.

The CDR3 region has the DNA TGTGCCAGCAGCTCCGGACTAGCGGGATACAATGAGCAGTTCTTC. It translates to CASSSGLAGYNEQFF. This chain links TRBV11-3 with TRBJ2-1, with 12 bases matching TRBD2. This CDR3 has 15 amino acids. J lost 4 bases, V lost 4 bases, and 2 bases had no gene match. Germline-derived CDR1 and CDR2 are SGHNT and YENEEA. Full variable domain (rest looked up from reference TRBV11-3 and TRBJ2-1): EAGVVQSPRYKIIEKKQPVAFWCNPISGHNTLYWYLQNLGQGPELLIRYENEEAVDDSQLPKDRFSAERLKGVDSTLKIQPAELGDSAVYLCASSSGLAGYNEQFFGPGTRLTVL.